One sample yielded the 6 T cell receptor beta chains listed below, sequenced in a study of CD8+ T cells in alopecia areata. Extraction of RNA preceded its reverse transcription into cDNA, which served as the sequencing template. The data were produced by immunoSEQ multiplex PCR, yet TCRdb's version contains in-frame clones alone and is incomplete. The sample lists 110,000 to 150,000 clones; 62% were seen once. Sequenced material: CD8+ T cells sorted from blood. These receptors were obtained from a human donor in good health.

The CDR3 region has the DNA TGTGCCAGCGGGGGGTCCTATGGCTACACCTTC. This gives the protein CASGGSYGYTF. This chain joins TRBV9 and TRBJ1-2; D possibly corresponds to TRBD1 (5 bases). Germline CDR1 is SGDLS and CDR2 is YYNGEE. Trimming took 7 bases from V and 4 from J, leaving 8 bases between them. This CDR3 region has 11 residues. Full variable domain (rest looked up from reference TRBV9 and TRBJ1-2): DSGVTQTPKHLITATGQRVTLRCSPRSGDLSVYWYQQSLDQGLQFLIQYYNGEERAKGNILERFSAQQFPDLHSELNLSSLELGDSALYFCASGGSYGYTFGSGTRLTVV.

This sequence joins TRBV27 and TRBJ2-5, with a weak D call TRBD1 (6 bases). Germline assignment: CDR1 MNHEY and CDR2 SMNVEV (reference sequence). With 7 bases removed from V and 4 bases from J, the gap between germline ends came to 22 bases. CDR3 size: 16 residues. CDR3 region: CASNHDRNSGRETQYF. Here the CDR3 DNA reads TGTGCCAGCAATCACGACAGGAACTCGGGAAGAGAGACCCAGTACTTC.

The CDR3 sequence is CSARALGEQYF. CDR3 nucleotide sequence: TGCAGCGCCCGGGCCCTTGGGGAGCAGTACTTC. This chain joins TRBV29-1 and TRBJ2-7; D gene unclear. Germline CDR1 is SQVTM and CDR2 is ANQGSEA. The CDR3 length is 11 residues. V was shortened by 7 bases and J by 7 bases, with 14 bases between the two germline ends.

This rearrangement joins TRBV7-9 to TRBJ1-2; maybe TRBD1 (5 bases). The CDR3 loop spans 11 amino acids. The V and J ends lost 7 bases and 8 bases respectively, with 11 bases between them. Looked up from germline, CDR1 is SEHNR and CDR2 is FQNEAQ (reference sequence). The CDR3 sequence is CASTQGFGYTF. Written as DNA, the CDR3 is TGTGCCAGCACTCAGGGATTCGGCTACACCTTC.

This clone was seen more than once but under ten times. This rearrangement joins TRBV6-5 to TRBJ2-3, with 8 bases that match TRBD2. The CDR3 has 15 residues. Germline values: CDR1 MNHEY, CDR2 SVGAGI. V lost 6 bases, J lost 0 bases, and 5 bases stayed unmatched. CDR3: CASSPIAGSTDTQYF. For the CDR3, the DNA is TGTGCCAGCAGCCCAATAGCGGGAAGCACAGATACGCAGTATTTT.

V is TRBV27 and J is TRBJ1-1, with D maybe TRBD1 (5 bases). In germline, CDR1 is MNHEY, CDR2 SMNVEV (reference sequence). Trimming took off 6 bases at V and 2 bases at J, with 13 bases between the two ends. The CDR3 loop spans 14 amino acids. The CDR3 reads CASRTTVTNTEAFF. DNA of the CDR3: TGTGCCAGCAGAACGACAGTGACCAACACTGAAGCTTTCTTT.